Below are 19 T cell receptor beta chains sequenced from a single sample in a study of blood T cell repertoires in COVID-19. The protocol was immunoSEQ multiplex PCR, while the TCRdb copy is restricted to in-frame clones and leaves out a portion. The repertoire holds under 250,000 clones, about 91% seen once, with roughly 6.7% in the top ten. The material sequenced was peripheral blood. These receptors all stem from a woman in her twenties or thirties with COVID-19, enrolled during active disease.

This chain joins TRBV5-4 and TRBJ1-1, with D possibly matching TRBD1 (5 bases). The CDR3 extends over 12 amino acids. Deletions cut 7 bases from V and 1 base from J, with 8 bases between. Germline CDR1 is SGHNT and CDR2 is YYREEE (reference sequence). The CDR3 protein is CASGRENTEAFF. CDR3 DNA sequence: TGTGCCAGCGGCAGGGAGAACACTGAAGCTTTCTTT.

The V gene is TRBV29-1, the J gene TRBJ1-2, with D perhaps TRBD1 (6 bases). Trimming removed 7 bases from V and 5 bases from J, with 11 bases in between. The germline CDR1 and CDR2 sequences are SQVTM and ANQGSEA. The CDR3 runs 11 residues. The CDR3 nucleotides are TGCAGCGCCGGGACAAGTTATGGCTACACCTTC. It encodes CSAGTSYGYTF.

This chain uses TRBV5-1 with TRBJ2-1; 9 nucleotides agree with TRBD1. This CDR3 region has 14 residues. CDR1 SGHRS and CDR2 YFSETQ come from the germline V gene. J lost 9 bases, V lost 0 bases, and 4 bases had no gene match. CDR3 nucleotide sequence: TGCGCCAGCAGCTTGGTGACAGGGGGAACTGAGCAGTTCTTC. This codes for CASSLVTGGTEQFF.

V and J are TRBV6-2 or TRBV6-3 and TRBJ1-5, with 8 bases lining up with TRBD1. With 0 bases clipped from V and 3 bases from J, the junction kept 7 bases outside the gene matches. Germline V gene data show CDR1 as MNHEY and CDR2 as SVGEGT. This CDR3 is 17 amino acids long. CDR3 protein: CASSYSDRGVFNQPQHF. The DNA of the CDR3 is TGTGCCAGCAGTTACTCCGACAGGGGAGTGTTCAATCAGCCCCAGCATTTT.

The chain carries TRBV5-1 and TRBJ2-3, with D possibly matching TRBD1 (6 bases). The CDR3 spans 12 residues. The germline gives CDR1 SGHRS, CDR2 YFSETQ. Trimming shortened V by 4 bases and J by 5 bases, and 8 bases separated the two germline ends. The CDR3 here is CASSQQGDTQYF. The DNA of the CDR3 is TGCGCCAGCAGCCAACAGGGAGATACGCAGTATTTT.

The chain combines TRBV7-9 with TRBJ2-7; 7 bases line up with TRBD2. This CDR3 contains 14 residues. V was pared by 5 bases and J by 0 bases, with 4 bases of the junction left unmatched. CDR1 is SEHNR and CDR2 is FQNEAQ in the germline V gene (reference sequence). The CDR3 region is CASSPSGSSYEQYV. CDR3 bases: TGTGCCAGCAGCCCTAGCGGATCCTCCTACGAGCAGTACGTC.

CDR3 protein: CASHRGREQYF. The CDR3 DNA reads TGTGCCAGCCACAGGGGGCGCGAGCAGTACTTC. This chain connects TRBV5-6 to TRBJ2-7; 9 nucleotides align to TRBD1. Germline V gene lookup returns CDR1 SGHDT and CDR2 YYEEEE. J was trimmed by 6 bases and V by 7 bases; bases with no gene match: 2. The CDR3 runs 11 residues.

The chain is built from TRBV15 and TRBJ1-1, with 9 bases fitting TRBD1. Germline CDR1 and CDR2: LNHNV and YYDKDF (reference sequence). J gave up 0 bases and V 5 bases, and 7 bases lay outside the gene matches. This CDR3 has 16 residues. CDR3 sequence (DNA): TGTGCCACCAGCTCCTACGGGACAGGGCTGAACACTGAAGCTTTCTTT. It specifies CATSSYGTGLNTEAFF. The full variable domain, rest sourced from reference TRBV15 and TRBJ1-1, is DAMVIQNPRYQVTQFGKPVTLSCSQTLNHNVMYWYQQKSSQAPKLLFHYYDKDFNNEADTPDNFQSRRPNTSFCFLDIRSPGLGDTAMYLCATSSYGTGLNTEAFFGQGTRLTVV.

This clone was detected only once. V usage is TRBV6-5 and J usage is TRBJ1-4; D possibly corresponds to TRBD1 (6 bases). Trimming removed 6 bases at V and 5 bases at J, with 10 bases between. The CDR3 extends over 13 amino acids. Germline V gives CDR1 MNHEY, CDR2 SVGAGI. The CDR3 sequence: CASSIGQNEKLFF. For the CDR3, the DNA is TGTGCCAGCAGCATAGGACAGAATGAAAAACTGTTTTTT.

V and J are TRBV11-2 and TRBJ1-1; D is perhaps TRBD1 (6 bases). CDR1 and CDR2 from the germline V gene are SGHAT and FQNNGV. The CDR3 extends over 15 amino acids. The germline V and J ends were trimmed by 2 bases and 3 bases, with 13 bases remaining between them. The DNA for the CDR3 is TGTGCCAGCAGCTTATTGAGGGGGAGGGACACTGAAGCTTTCTTT. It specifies CASSLLRGRDTEAFF. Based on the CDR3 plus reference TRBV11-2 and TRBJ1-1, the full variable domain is EAGVAQSPRYKIIEKRQSVAFWCNPISGHATLYWYQQILGQGPKLLIQFQNNGVVDDSQLPKDRFSAERLKGVDSTLKIQPAKLEDSAVYLCASSLLRGRDTEAFFGQGTRLTVV.

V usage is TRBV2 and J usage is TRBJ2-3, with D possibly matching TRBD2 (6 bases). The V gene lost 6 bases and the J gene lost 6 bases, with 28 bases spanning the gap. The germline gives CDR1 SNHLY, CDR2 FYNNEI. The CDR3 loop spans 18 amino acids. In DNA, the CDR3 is TGTGCCAGCAGCCTCAACCAGCTCCTAGTGCGGGGTGCGGATACGCAGTATTTT. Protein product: CASSLNQLLVRGADTQYF.

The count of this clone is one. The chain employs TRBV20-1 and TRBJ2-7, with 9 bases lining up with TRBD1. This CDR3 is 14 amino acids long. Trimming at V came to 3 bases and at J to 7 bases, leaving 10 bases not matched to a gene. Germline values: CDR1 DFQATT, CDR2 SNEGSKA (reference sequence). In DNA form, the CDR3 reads TGCAGTGCTAGTGGGACCGGGACAGGGTGGGAGCAGTACTTC. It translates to CSASGTGTGWEQYF.

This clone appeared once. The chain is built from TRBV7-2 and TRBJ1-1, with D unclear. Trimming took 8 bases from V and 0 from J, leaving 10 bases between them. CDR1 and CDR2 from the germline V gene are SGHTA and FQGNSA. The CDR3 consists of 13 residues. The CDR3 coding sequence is TGTGCCAGCCTCGGTTATATGAACACTGAAGCTTTCTTT. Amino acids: CASLGYMNTEAFF.

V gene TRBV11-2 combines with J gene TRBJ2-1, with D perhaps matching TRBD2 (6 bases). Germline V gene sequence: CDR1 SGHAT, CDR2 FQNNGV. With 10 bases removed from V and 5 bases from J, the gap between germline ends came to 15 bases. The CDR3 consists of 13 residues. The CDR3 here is CATAGLRDNEQFF. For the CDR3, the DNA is TGTGCCACCGCGGGACTTAGGGACAATGAGCAGTTCTTC.

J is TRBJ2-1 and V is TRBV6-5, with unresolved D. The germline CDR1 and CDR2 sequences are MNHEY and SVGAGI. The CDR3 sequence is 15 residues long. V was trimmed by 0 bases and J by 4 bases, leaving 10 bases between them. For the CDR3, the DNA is TGTGCCAGCAGTTACTCGAACATGGTTTACAATGAGCAGTTCTTC. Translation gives CASSYSNMVYNEQFF.

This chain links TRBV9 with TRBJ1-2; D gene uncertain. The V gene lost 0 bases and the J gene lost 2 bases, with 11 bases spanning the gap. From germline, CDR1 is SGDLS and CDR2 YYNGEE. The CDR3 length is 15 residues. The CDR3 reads CASSVDPTENYGYTF. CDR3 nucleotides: TGTGCCAGCAGCGTAGACCCCACTGAGAACTATGGCTACACCTTC.

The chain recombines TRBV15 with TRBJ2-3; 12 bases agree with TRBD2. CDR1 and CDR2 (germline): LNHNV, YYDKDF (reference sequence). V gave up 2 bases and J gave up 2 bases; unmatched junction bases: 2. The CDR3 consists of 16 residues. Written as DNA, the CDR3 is TGTGCCACCAGCAGATCTAGCGGGGGGGCCACAGATACGCAGTATTTT. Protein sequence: CATSRSSGGATDTQYF.

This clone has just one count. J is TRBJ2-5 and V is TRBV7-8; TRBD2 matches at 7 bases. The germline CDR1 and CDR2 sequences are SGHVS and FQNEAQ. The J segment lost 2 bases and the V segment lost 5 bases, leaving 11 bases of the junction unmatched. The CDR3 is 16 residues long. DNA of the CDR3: TGTGCCAGCAGCCCGGGAGGCGGTCCCAAACAAGAGACCCAGTACTTC. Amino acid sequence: CASSPGGGPKQETQYF.

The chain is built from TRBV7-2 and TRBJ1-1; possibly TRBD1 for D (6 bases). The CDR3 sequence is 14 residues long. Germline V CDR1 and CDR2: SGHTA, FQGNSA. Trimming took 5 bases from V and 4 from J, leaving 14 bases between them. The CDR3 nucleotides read TGTGCCAGCAGCACCCAAACAGGGTCCACTGAAGCTTTCTTT. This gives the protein CASSTQTGSTEAFF.